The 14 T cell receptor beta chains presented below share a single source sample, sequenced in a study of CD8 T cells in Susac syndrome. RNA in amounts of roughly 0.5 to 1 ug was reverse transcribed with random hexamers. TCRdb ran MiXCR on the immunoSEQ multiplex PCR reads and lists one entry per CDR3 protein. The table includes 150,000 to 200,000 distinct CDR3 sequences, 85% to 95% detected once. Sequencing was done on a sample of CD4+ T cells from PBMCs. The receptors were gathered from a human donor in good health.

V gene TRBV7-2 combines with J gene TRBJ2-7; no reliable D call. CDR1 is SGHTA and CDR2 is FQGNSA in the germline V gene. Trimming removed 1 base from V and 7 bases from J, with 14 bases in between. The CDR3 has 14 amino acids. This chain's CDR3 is CASSLEGSYGEQYF. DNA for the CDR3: TGTGCCAGCAGCTTAGAAGGCAGCTACGGGGAGCAGTACTTC.

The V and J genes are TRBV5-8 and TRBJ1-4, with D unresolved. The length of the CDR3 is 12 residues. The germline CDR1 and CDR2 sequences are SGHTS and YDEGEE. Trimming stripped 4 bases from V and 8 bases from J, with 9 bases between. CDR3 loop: CASSPQEEKLFF. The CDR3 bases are TGTGCCAGCAGCCCTCAGGAGGAAAAACTGTTTTTT.

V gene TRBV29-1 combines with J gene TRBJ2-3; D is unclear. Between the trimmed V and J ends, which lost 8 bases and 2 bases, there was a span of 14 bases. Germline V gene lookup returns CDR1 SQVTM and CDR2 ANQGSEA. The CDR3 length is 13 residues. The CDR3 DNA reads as TGCAGCCTGGGTTTATCCCTCACAGATACGCAGTATTTT. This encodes CSLGLSLTDTQYF.

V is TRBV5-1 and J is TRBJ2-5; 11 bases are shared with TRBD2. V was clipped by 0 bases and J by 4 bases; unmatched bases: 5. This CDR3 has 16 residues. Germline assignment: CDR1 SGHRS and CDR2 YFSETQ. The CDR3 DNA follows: TGCGCCAGCAGCTTGGATAGCGGGGGGGCCTCAGAGACCCAGTACTTC. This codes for CASSLDSGGASETQYF.

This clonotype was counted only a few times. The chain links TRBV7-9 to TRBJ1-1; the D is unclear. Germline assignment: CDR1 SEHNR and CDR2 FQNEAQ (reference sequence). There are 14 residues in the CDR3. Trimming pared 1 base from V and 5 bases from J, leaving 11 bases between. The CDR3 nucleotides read TGTGCCAGCAGCTTAGGTGGCCACGGTACTGAAGCTTTCTTT. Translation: CASSLGGHGTEAFF.

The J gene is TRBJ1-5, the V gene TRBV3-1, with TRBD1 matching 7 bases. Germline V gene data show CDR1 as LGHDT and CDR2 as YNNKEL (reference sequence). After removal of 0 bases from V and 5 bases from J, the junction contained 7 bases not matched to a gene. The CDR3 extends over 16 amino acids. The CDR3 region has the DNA TGTGCCAGCAGCCAAGATGGAGGGGGCGCGGATCAGCCCCAGCATTTT. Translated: CASSQDGGGADQPQHF.

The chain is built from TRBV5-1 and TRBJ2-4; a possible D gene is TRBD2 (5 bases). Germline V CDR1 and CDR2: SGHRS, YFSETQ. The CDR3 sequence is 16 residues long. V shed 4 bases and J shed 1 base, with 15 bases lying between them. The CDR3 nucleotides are TGCGCCAGCAGCAGAGCGGTGAGCCGGGCCAAAAACATTCAGTACTTC. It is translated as CASSRAVSRAKNIQYF.

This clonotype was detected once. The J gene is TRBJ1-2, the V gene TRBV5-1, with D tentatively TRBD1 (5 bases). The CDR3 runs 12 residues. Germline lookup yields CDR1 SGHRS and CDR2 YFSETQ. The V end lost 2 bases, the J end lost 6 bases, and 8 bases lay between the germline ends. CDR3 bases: TGCGCCAGCAGCTTCGGGGGAGATGGCTACACCTTC. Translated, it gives CASSFGGDGYTF.

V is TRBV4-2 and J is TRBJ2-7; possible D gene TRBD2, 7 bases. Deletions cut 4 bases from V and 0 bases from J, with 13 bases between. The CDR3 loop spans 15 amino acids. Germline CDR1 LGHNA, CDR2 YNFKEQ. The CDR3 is CASSRGGPSSYEQYF. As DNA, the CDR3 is TGTGCCAGCAGCCGCGGGGGCCCAAGCTCCTACGAGCAGTACTTC.

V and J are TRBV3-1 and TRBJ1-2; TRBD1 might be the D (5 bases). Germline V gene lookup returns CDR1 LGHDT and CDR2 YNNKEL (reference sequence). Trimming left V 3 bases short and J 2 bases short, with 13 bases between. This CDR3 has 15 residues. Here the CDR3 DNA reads TGTGCCAGCAGCCAGGGGGACGGAACCAACTATGGCTACACCTTC. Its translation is CASSQGDGTNYGYTF.

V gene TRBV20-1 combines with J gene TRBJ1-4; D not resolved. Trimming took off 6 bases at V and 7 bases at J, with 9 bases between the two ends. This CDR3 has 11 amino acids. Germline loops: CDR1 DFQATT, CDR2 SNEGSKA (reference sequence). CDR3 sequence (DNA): TGCAGTGCCCCGTGGGGTGAAAAACTGTTTTTT. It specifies CSAPWGEKLFF.

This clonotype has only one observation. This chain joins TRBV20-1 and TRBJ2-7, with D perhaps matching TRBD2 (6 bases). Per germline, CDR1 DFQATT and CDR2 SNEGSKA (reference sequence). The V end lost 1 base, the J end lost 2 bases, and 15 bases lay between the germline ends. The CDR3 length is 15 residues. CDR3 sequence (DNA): TGCAGTGCTAGAGGAGCCCCGGGACTCGCCTACGAGCAGTACTTC. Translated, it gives CSARGAPGLAYEQYF.

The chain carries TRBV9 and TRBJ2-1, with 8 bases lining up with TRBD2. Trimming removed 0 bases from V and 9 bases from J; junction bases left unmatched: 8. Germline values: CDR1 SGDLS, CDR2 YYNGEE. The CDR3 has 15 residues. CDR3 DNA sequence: TGTGCCAGCAGCGTAGATGGTCGGGGGGGCAGTGAGCAGTTCTTC. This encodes CASSVDGRGGSEQFF. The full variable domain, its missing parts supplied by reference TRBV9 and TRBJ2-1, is DSGVTQTPKHLITATGQRVTLRCSPRSGDLSVYWYQQSLDQGLQFLIQYYNGEERAKGNILERFSAQQFPDLHSELNLSSLELGDSALYFCASSVDGRGGSEQFFGPGTRLTVL.

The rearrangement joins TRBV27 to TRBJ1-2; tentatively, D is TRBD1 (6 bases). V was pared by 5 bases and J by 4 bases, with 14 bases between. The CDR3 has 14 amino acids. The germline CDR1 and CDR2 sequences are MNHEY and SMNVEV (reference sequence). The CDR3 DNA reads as TGTGCCAGCAGTCCACACCCAGGGGCCTATGGCTACACCTTC. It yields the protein CASSPHPGAYGYTF.